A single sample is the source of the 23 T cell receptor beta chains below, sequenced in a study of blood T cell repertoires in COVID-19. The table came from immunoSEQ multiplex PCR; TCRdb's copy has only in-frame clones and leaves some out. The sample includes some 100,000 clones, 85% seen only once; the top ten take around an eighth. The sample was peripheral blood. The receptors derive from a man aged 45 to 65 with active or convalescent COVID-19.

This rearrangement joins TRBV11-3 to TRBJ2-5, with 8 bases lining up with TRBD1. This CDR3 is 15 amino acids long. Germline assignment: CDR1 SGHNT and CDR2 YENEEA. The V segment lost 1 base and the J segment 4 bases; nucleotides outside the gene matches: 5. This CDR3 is CASSLGQGAGETQYF. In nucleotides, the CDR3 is TGTGCCAGCAGCTTAGGGCAGGGGGCAGGAGAGACCCAGTACTTC.

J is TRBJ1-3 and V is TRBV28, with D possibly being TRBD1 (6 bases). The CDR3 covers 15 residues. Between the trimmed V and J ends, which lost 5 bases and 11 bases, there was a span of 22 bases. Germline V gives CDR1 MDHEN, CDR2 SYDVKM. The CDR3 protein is CASSGGAGASLAIYF. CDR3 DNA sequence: TGTGCCAGCAGTGGAGGGGCGGGGGCCTCTCTCGCCATATATTTT.

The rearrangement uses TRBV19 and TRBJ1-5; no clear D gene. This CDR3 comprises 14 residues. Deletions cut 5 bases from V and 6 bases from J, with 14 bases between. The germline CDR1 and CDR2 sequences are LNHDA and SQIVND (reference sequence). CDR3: CASSWGEEAQPQHF. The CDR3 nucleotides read TGTGCCAGTAGTTGGGGTGAGGAGGCTCAGCCCCAGCATTTT.

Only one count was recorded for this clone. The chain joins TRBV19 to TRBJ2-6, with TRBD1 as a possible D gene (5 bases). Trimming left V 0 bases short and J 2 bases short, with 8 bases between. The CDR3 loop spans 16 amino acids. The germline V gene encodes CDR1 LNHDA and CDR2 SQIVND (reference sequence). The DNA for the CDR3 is TGTGCCAGTAGTATAGAGATCAGGGCTGGGGCCAACGTCCTGACTTTC. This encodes CASSIEIRAGANVLTF.

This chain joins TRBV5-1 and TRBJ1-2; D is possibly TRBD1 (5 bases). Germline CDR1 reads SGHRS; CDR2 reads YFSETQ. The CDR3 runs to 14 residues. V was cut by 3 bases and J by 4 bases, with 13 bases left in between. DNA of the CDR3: TGCGCCAGCAGCTGGAACCAGGGAGGCTATGGCTACACCTTC. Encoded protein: CASSWNQGGYGYTF.

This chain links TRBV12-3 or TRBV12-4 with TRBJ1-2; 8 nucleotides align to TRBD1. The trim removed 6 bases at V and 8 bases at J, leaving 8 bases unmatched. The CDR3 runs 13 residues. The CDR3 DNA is TGTGCCAGCAGATCCCAGGGGGCAGGGGGCTACACCTTC. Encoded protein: CASRSQGAGGYTF.

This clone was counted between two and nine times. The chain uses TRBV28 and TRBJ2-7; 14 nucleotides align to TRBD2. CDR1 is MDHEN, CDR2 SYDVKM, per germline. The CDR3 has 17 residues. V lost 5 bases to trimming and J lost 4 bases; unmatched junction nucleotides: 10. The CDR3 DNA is TGTGCCAGCAGTAGTCCCGGGACTAGCGGGAGCGGGTACGAGCAGTACTTC. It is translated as CASSSPGTSGSGYEQYF.

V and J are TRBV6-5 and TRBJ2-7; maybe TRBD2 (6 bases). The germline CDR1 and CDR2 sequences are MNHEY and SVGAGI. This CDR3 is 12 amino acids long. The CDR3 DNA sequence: TGTGCGACTGGGGGGAGGTCCTACGAGCAGTACTTC. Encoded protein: CATGGRSYEQYF.

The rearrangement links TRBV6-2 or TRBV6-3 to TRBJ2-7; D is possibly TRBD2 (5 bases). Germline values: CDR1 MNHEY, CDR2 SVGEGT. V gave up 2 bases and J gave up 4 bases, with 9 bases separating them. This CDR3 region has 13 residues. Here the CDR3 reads CASSYERAYEQYF. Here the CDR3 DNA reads TGTGCCAGCAGTTACGAGAGGGCGTACGAGCAGTACTTC.

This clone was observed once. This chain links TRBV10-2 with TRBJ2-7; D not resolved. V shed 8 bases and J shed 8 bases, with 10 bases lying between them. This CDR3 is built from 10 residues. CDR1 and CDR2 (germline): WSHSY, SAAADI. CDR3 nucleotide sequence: TGCGCCAGCGGCCCGACACAGCAGTACTTC. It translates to CASGPTQQYF.

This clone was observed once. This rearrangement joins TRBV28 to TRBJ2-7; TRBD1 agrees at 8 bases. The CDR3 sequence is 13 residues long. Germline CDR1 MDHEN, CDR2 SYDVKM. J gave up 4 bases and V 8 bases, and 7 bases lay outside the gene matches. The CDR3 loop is CASESRGLYEQYF. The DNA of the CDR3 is TGTGCCAGCGAGTCCAGGGGGCTTTACGAGCAGTACTTC.

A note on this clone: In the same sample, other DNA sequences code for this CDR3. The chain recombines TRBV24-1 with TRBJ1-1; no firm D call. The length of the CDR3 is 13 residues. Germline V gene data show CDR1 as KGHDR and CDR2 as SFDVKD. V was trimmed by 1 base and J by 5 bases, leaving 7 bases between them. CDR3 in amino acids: CATSDLGGTEAFF. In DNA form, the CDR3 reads TGTGCCACCAGTGATTTAGGAGGGACTGAAGCTTTCTTT.

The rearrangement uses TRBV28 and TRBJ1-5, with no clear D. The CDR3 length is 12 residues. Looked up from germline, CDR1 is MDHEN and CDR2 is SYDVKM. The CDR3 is CATRRGNQPQHF. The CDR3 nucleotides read TGTGCTACCCGGAGGGGCAATCAGCCCCAGCATTTT. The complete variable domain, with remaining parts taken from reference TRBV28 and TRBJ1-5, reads DVKVTQSSRYLVKRTGEKVFLECVQDMDHENMFWYRQDPGLGLRLIYFSYDVKMKEKGDIPEGYSVSREKKERFSLILESASTNQTSMYLCATRRGNQPQHFGDGTRLSIL.

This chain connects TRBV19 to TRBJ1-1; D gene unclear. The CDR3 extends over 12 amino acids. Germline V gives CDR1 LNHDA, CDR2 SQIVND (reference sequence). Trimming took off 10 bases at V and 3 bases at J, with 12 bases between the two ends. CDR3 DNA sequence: TGTGCCACCGGGTTGTGGGACACTGAAGCTTTCTTT. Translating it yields CATGLWDTEAFF. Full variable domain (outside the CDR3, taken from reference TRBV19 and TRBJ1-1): DGGITQSPKYLFRKEGQNVTLSCEQNLNHDAMYWYRQDPGQGLRLIYYSQIVNDFQKGDIAEGYSVSREKKESFPLTVTSAQKNPTAFYLCATGLWDTEAFFGQGTRLTVV.

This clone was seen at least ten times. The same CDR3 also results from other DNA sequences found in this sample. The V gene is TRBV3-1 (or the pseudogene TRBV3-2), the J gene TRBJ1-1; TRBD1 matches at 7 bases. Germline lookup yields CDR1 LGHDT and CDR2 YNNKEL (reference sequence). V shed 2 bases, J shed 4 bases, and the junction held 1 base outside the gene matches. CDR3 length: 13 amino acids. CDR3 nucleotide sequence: TGTGCCAGCAGCCAACAGGGGGGCACTGAAGCTTTCTTT. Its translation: CASSQQGGTEAFF.

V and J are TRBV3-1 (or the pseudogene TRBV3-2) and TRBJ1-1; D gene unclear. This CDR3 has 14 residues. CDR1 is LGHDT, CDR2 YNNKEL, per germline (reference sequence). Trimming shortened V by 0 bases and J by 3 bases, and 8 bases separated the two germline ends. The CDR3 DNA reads TGTGCCAGCAGCCAAGAAACAGAATACACTGAAGCTTTCTTT. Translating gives CASSQETEYTEAFF.

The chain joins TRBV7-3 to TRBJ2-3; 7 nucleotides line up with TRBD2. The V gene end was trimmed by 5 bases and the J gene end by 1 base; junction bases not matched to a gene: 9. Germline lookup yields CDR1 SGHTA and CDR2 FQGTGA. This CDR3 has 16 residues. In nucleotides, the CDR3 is TGTGCCAGCAGCGCGACTAGCCCCGGGCGCACAGATACGCAGTATTTT. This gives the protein CASSATSPGRTDTQYF.

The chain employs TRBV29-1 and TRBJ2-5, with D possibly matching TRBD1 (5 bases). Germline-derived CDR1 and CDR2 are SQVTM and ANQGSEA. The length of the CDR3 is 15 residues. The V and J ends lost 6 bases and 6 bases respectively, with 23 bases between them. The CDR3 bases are TGCAGCGTCCAAACTGGACACGGATTTGGGAAGACCCAGTACTTC. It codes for CSVQTGHGFGKTQYF.

The CDR3 nucleotides read TGTGCCTGGGACAGGGGGCAGGCCTATGGCTACACCTTC. Translation gives CAWDRGQAYGYTF. The chain recombines TRBV30 with TRBJ1-2; TRBD1 agrees at 10 bases. There are 13 residues in the CDR3. Germline trimming cut 5 bases from V and 4 bases from J; bases unmatched to any gene: 4. Germline CDR1 reads GTSNPN; CDR2 reads SVGIG (reference sequence).

CDR3 sequence reads: CASSPPTSGKVNIQYF. CDR3 in DNA: TGTGCCAGCAGTCCCCCGACTAGCGGGAAGGTTAACATTCAGTACTTC. This chain uses TRBV2 with TRBJ2-4; 11 nucleotides agree with TRBD2. The V segment lost 5 bases and the J segment 7 bases; nucleotides outside the gene matches: 10. CDR1 is SNHLY, CDR2 FYNNEI, per germline. CDR3 size: 16 residues.

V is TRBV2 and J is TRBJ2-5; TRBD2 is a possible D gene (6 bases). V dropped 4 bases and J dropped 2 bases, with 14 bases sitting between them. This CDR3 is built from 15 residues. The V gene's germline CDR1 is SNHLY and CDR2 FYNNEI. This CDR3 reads CASSADVAAQETQYF. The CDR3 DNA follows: TGTGCCAGCAGTGCGGATGTAGCGGCTCAAGAGACCCAGTACTTC. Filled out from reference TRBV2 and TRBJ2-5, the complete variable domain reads EPEVTQTPSHQVTQMGQEVILRCVPISNHLYFYWYRQILGQKVEFLVSFYNNEISEKSEIFDDQFSVERPDGSNFTLKIRSTKLEDSAMYFCASSADVAAQETQYFGPGTRLLVL.

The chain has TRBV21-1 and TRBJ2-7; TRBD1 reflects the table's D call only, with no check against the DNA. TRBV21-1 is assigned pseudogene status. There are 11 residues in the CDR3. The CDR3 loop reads CASNDSYEQYF. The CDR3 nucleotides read TGTGCCAGCAACGACAGCTACGAGCAGTACTTC.

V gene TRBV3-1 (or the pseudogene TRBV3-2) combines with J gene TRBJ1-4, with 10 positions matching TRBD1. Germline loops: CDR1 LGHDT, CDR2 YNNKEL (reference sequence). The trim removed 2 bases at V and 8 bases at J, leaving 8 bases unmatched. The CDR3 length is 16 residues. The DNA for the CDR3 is TGTGCCAGCAGCCAAACCGGGACAGGGGTAGGGGAAAAACTGTTTTTT. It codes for CASSQTGTGVGEKLFF.